Detailed here is one T cell receptor (beta chain). What antigen it recognizes has not been identified. No base qualities exist here, and no much larger clone lies one base off it. These data originate in a study of T cell responses to AZD1222 COVID-19 vaccine (dated by TCRdb to 2020 to 2022). For the wider study: AZD1222 recipients with second doses at about 4 weeks or about 12 weeks were pooled, because spike-specific TCR depth and breadth did not differ between schedules. TCR sequencing was performed for 230 to 250 trial participants, of whom around 200 were given two doses of AZD1222 and around 25 were given two doses of MenACWY control vaccine. Trial participants were enrolled by age into 18-55, 56-69 and 70-plus year subgroups, with approximately 160, 26 and 62 TCR-sequenced participants respectively.

Study-level results and caveats: Vaccine-associated CD4 TCRs spanned the whole spike protein, with dominant responses in regions 160-218 and 743-854. Participants were mostly white British, with more females than males. The authors suggested clonal diversity may have been underestimated. Conclusions about previously exposed vaccinees are limited because only a handful of AZD1222 recipients were SARS-CoV-2 seropositive at baseline. Epitopes outside the regions mutated in the B.1.351 and B.1.1.7 variants were reportedly recognized by nearly half of the unique spike-specific TCRs. After two AZD1222 doses, both the breadth and the depth of spike-specific TCRs were significantly higher than at day 0 and than in MenACWY recipients. No day 14 peak-response samples were available, so repertoires were characterized only after the peak T cell response. In the small 56-69-year group, the increase in depth fell short of significance, most likely because of low power.

V is pared back by 2 bases and J by 1 base, with 9 bases lying between the germline termini. Counted from cysteine to phenylalanine, this CDR3 has 15 amino acids. Solely the CDR3 DNA is kept, with 45 bases framed from the first base. From the germline V gene, CDR1 is MNHNS and CDR2 is SASEGT. The intended sense of this specimen's time point label: baseline before first vaccination. Vaccinee samples came from UK trials COV001 and COV002, including a single-blind randomized controlled phase 2/3 trial of AZD1222 (ChAdOx1 nCoV-19) in healthy adults. For TCRbeta chain sequencing, PBMC samples from trial participants were taken at day 0 and at day 28 after the second dose. The CDR3 regions of human TCRbeta chains were analyzed by immunosequencing. From the authors' description of their analysis: Repertoire TCRs were matched against a reference library of SARS-CoV-2-specific TCRs generated with the MIRA antigen-specificity platform. Breadth was defined as the fraction of unique TCRs that were SARS-CoV-2-associated, and depth was defined as the fraction of total T cells that were SARS-CoV-2-associated. Each spike-specific TCR was assigned to its reactive spike region and to a CD4 or CD8 class using the MIRA data. Log10-transformed breadth and depth values were compared by one-way ANOVA with Sidak's multiple comparisons tests. The table comes from immuneACCESS by way of TCRdb, which keeps in-frame sequences with V and J called. Part of the clones is missing from these tables; in studies checked, under half for an unresolved V gene and the rest for unknown reasons. V, J and clone size derive from that table, while D and trimming were established from the DNA sequence. A total of about 110,000 clones appear in this sample, roughly 90% of them only once. The ten largest clones capture 4% to 6% of the sample.

The material sequenced was peripheral blood, taken on day 0 of AZD1222 vaccination. The chain couples TRBV6-1 to TRBJ1-3; no confident D gene assignment can be made. The sequence was collected from an adult in good health. CDR3 reads: CASSEKETSGNTIYF. The base sequence is TGTGCCAGCAGTGAAAAGGAGACGTCTGGAAACACCATATATTTT.